This T cell receptor beta chain was documented in a study of blood T cell repertoires in COVID-19. Study summary: COVID-19 samples, acute and convalescent, were from the United States, Italy and Spain. T cells, B-cell-depleted T cells, or PBMCs provided the cDNA or gDNA that served as material.

The trim removed 6 bases at V and 4 bases at J, leaving 10 bases unmatched. CDR1 and CDR2 from the germline V gene are MRHNA and SNTAGT. This CDR3 region has 16 residues. In the authors' workflow: Reference gene primer amplification in the assay estimated nucleated cell counts. Generated by immunoSEQ multiplex PCR, the TCRdb table keeps only in-frame clones and is missing some. Clonal size and the V and J genes are those of that table, whereas D and trimming came from the DNA. Of around 190,000 clones in the sample, roughly 84% were seen once. The specimen was peripheral blood. This clonotype originated in a woman aged 80 or older with acute or convalescent COVID-19. The chain combines TRBV6-4 with TRBJ2-5; 11 nucleotides line up with TRBD2. This CDR3 is CASSLTSGSTLETQYF. In DNA, the CDR3 is TGTGCCAGCAGCCTTACTAGCGGGAGTACCCTAGAGACCCAGTACTTC.